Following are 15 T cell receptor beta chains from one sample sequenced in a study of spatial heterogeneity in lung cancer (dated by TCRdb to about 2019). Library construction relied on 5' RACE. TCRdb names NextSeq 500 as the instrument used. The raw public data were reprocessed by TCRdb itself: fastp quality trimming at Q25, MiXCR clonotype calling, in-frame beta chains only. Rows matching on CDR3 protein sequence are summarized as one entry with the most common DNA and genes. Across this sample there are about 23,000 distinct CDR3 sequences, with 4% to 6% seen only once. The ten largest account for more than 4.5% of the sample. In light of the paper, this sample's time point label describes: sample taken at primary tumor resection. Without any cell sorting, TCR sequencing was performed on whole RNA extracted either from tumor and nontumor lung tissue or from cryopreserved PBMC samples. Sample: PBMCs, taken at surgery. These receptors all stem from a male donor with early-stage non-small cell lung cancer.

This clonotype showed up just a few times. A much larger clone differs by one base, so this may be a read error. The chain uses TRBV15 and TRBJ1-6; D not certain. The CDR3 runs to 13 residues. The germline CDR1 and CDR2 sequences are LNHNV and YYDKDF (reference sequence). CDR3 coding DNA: TGTGTCATCGGGCACCGTAATAATTCACCCCTCCACTTT. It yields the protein CVIGHRNNSPLHF.

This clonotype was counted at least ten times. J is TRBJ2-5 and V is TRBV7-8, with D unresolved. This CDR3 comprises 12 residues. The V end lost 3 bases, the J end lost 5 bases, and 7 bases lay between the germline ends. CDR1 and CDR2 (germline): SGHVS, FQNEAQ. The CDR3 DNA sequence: TGTGCCAGCAGCTTGGAACCGGAGACCCAGTACTTC. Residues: CASSLEPETQYF.

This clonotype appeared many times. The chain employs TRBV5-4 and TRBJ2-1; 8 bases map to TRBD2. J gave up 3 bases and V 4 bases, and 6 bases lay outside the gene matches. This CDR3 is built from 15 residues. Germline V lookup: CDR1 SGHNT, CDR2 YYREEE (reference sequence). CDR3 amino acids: CASSLGTSGYNEQFF. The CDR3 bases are TGTGCCAGCAGCCTCGGGACTAGTGGCTACAATGAGCAGTTCTTC.

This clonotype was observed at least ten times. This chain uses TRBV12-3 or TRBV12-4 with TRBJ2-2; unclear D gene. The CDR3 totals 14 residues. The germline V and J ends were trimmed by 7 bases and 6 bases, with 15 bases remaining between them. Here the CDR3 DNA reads TGTGCCAGCATCATGGAGCTTACGGCCGGGGAGCTGTTTTTT. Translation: CASIMELTAGELFF.

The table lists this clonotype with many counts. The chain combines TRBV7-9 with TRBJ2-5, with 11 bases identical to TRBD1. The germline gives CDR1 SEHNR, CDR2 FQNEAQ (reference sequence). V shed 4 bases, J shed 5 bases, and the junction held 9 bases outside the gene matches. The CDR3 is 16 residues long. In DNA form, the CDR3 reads TGTGCCAGCAGCTCAGGACAGGGGGCAGTTGGGGAGACCCAGTACTTC. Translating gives CASSSGQGAVGETQYF.

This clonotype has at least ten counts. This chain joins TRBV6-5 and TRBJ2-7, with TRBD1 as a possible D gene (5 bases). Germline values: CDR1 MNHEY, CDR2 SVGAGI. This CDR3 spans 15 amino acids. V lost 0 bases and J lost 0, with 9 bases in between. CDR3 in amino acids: CASSYSQGTSYEQYF. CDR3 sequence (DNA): TGTGCCAGCAGTTACTCTCAGGGTACCTCCTACGAGCAGTACTTC.

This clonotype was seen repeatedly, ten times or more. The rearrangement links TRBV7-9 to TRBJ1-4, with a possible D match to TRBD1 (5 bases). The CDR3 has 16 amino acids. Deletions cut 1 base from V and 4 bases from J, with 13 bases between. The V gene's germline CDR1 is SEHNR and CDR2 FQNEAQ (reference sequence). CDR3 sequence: CASSLVGQGINEKLFF. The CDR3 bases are TGTGCCAGCAGCTTAGTGGGGCAGGGAATTAATGAAAAACTGTTTTTT.

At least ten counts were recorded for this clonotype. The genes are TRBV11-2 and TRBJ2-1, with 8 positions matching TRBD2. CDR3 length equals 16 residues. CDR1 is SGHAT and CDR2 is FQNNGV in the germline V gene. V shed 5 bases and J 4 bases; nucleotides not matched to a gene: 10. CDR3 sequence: CASSPEGVAGYNEQFF. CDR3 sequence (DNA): TGTGCCAGCAGCCCCGAGGGGGTAGCGGGGTACAATGAGCAGTTCTTC. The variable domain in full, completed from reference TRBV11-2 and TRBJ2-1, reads EAGVAQSPRYKIIEKRQSVAFWCNPISGHATLYWYQQILGQGPKLLIQFQNNGVVDDSQLPKDRFSAERLKGVDSTLKIQPAKLEDSAVYLCASSPEGVAGYNEQFFGPGTRLTVL.

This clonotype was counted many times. Written as DNA, the CDR3 is TGTGCCAGCAGTGTTTCGTTAGCGGGGGTTAATGAGCAGTTCTTC. Its protein product is CASSVSLAGVNEQFF. This sequence joins TRBV2 and TRBJ2-1, with TRBD2 identical over 9 bases. Per the germline V gene, CDR1 is SNHLY and CDR2 is FYNNEI. The J segment lost 7 bases and the V segment lost 4 bases, leaving 8 bases of the junction unmatched. CDR3 length equals 15 residues.

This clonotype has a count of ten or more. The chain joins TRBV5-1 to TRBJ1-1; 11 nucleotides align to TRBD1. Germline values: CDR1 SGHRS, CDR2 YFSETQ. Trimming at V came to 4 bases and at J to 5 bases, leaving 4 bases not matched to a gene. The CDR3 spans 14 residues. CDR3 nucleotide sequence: TGCGCCAGCAGCAGGGGACAGGGGGAAACTGAAGCTTTCTTT. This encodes CASSRGQGETEAFF.

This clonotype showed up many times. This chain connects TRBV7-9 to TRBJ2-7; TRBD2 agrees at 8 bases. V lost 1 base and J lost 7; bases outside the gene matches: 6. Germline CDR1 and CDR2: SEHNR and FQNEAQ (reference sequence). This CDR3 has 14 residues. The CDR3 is CASSLGTSPLEQYF. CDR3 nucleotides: TGTGCCAGCAGCTTAGGGACTAGCCCTTTGGAGCAGTACTTC.

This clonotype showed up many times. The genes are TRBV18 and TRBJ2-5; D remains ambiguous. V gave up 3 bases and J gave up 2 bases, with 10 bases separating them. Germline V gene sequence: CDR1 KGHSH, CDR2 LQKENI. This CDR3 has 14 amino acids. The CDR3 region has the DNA TGTGCCAGCTCACCCCTAGGATTACAAGAGACCCAGTACTTC. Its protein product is CASSPLGLQETQYF.

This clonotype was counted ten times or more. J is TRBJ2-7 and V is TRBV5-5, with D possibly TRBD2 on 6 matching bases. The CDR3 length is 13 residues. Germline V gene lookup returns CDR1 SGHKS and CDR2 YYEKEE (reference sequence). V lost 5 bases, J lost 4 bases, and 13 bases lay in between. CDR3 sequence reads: CASRRGAGYEQYF. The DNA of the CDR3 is TGTGCCAGCAGGCGGGGCGCAGGTTACGAGCAGTACTTC.

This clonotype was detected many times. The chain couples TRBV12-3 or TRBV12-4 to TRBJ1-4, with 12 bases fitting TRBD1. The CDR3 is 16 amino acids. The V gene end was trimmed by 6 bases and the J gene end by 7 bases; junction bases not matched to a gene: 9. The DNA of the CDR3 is TGTGCCAGCAGCCCGGGACAGGGGGCTTTTAGTGAAAAACTGTTTTTT. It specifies CASSPGQGAFSEKLFF.

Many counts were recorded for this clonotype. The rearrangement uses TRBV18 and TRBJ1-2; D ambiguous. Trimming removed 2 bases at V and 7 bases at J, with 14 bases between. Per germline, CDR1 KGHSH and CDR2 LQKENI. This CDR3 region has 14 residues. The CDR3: CASSPGSRRGGYTF. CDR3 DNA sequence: TGTGCCAGCTCACCAGGGAGCCGACGGGGTGGCTACACCTTC.